Here is one T cell receptor (beta chain) with its context. What it binds is not known. The data were taken from a study of graft-versus-host responses after intestinal transplantation. Overall study results and limits: Circulating GvH clone levels at their peak were associated with HvG declines (early post-transplant).

The method was immunoSEQ multiplex PCR; TCRdb's version includes in-frame clones alone and lacks a portion of them. The data show about 59,000 clones, about 94% seen once. This CDR3 comprises 14 residues. Losses at the gene ends were 2 bases for V and 4 bases for J; bases not matched to a gene: 1. Per the germline V gene, CDR1 is MNHNY and CDR2 is SVGAGI (reference sequence). The sample consisted of unstimulated CD4+ T cells sorted from spleen or lymph node cells, taken before transplant. The chain carries TRBV6-6 and TRBJ1-1; 10 nucleotides agree with TRBD1. The receptor was derived from a human donor who was the organ donor for an intestinal transplant. DNA for the CDR3: TGTGCCAGCAGTTACCGACAGGGGGCCACTGAAGCTTTCTTT. It translates to CASSYRQGATEAFF.